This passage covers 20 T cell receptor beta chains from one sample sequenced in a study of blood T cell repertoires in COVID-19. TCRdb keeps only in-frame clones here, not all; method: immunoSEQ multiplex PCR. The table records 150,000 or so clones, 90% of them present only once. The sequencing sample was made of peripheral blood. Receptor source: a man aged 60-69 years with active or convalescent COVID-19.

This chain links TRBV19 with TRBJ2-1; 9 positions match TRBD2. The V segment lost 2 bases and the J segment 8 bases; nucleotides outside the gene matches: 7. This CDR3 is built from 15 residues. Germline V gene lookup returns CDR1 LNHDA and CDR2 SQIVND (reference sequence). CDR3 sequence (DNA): TGTGCCAGTAGTATATTGGGCGGGGGGGCCGATGAGCAGTTCTTC. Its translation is CASSILGGGADEQFF.

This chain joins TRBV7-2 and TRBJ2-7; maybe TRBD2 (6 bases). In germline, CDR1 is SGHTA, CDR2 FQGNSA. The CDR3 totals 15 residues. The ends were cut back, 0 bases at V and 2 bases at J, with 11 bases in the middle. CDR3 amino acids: CASSLARLVTYEQYF. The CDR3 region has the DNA TGTGCCAGCAGCTTAGCCAGACTAGTCACCTACGAGCAGTACTTC.

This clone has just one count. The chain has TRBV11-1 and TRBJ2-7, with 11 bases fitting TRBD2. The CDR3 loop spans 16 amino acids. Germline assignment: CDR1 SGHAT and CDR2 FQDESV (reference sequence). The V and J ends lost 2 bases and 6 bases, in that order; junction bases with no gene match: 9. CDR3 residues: CASSLRLAGGSLEQYF. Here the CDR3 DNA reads TGTGCCAGCAGCTTAAGGCTAGCGGGAGGTTCCCTCGAGCAGTACTTC.

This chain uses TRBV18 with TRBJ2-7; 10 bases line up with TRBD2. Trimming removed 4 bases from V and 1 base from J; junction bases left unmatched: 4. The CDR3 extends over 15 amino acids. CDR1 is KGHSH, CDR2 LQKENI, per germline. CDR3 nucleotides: TGTGCCAGCTCACGACCGGGACTAGCGTCCTACGAGCAGTACTTC. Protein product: CASSRPGLASYEQYF.

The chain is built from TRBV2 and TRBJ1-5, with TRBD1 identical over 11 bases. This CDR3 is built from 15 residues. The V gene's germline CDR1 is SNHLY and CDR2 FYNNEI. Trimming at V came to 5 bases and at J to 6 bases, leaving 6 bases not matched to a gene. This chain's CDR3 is CASSTDRGLGQPQHF. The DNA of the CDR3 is TGTGCCAGCAGTACGGACAGGGGGCTCGGTCAGCCCCAGCATTTT.

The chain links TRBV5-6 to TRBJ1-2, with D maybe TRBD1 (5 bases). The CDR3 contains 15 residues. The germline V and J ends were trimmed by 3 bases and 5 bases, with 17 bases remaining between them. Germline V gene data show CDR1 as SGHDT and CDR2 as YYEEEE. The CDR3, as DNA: TGTGCCAGCAGCTCTATCGGACAAAACAGTTATGGCTACACCTTC. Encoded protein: CASSSIGQNSYGYTF.

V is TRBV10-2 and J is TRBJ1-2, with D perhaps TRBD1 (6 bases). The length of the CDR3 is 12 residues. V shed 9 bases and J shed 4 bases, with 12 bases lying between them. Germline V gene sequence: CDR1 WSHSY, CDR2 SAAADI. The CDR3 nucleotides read TGCGCCAGTTCTGGACAGAGCTATGGCTACACCTTC. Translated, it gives CASSGQSYGYTF.

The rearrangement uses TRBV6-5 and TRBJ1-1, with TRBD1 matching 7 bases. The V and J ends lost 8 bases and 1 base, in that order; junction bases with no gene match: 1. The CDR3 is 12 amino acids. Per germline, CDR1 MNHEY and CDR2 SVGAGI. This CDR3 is CASGQANTEAFF. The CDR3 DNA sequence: TGTGCCAGCGGACAGGCGAACACTGAAGCTTTCTTT.

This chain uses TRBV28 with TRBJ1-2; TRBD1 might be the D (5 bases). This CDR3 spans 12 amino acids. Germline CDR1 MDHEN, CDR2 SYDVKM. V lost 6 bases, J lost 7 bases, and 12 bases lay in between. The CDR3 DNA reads TGTGCCAGCAGCAACTACAGGTTTGGCTACACCTTC. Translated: CASSNYRFGYTF.

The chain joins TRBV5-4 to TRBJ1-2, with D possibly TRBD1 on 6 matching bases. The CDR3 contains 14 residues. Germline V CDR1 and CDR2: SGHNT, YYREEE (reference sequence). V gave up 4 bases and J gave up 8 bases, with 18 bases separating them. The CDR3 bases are TGTGCCAGCAGCCCGGCAGGGGCTCAGGGAGGCTACACCTTC. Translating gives CASSPAGAQGGYTF.

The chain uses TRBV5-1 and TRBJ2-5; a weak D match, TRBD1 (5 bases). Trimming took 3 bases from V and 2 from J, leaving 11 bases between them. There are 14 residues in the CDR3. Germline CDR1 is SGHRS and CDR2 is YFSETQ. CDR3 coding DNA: TGCGCCAGCAGCTCCTCCGGACATCAAGAGACCCAGTACTTC. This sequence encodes CASSSSGHQETQYF.

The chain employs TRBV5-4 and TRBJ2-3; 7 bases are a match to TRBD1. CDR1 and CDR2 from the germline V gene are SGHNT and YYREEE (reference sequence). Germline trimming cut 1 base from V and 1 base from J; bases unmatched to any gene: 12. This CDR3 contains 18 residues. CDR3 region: CASSLPHFRQGGTDTQYF. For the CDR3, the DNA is TGTGCCAGCAGCTTGCCCCATTTCCGGCAGGGGGGCACAGATACGCAGTATTTT.

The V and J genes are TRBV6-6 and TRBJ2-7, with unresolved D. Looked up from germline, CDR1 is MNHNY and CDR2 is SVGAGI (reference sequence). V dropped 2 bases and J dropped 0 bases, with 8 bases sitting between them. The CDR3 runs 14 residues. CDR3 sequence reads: CASSYGRISYEQYF. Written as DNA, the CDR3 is TGTGCCAGCAGTTACGGGCGTATCTCCTACGAGCAGTACTTC.

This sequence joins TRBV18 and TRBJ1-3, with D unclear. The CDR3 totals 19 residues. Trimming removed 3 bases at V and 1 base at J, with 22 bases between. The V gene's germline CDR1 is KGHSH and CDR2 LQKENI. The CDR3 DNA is TGTGCCAGCTCACCCACCCGGGTCATATCTCCAAAATCTGGAAACACCATATATTTT. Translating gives CASSPTRVISPKSGNTIYF.

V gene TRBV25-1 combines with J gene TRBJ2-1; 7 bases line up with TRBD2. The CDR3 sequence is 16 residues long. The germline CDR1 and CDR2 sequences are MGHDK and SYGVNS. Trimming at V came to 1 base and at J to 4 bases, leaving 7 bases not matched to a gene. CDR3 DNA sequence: TGTGCCAGCAGTGAATTGGGGACTATATCGTACAATGAGCAGTTCTTC. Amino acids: CASSELGTISYNEQFF. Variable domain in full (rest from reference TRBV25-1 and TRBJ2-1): EADIYQTPRYLVIGTGKKITLECSQTMGHDKMYWYQQDPGMELHLIHYSYGVNSTEKGDLSSESTVSRIRTEHFPLTLESARPSHTSQYLCASSELGTISYNEQFFGPGTRLTVL.

CDR3 in DNA: TGTGCCAGTAGTCCAGGGCCCGCAAGGGCTGAAGCTTTCTTT. It is translated as CASSPGPARAEAFF. The chain employs TRBV19 and TRBJ1-1, with D tentatively TRBD1 (5 bases). This CDR3 spans 14 amino acids. CDR1 LNHDA and CDR2 SQIVND come from the germline V gene (reference sequence). V lost 5 bases and J lost 6, with 16 bases in between.

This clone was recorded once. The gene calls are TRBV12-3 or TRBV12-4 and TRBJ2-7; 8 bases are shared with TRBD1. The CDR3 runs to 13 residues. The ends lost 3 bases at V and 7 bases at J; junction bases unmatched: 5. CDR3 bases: TGTGCCAGCAGTTTCCAGGGGGCGGGGGAGCAGTACTTC. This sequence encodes CASSFQGAGEQYF.

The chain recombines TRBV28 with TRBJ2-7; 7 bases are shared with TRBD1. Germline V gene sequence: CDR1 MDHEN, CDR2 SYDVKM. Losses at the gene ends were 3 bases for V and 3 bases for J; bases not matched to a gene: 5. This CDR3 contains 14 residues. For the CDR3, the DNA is TGTGCCAGCAGTTTCCGGGACAGCCTCTACGAGCAGTACTTC. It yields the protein CASSFRDSLYEQYF.

In DNA, the CDR3 is TGTGCCAGCAGTCGAAGCCCGTATTGGAATGAAAAACTGTTTTTT. The encoded protein is CASSRSPYWNEKLFF. The V gene is TRBV2, the J gene TRBJ1-4; D is ambiguous. Germline loops: CDR1 SNHLY, CDR2 FYNNEI. Trimming took off 5 bases at V and 5 bases at J, with 15 bases between the two ends. The CDR3 extends over 15 amino acids. The full variable domain, rest sourced from reference TRBV2 and TRBJ1-4, is EPEVTQTPSHQVTQMGQEVILRCVPISNHLYFYWYRQILGQKVEFLVSFYNNEISEKSEIFDDQFSVERPDGSNFTLKIRSTKLEDSAMYFCASSRSPYWNEKLFFGSGTQLSVL.

The CDR3 DNA reads as TGTGCCAGCAGCCCCGGTAGCTGGCTCACCGGGGAGCTGTTTTTT. This encodes CASSPGSWLTGELFF. V gene TRBV9 combines with J gene TRBJ2-2; D unresolved. In germline, CDR1 is SGDLS, CDR2 YYNGEE. Between the trimmed V and J ends, which lost 4 bases and 4 bases, there was a span of 14 bases. This CDR3 has 15 residues.